These 26 T cell receptor beta chains originate from one sample sequenced in a study of OX40 agonist ivuxolimab in advanced cancers. Generated by immunoSEQ multiplex PCR, the TCRdb table keeps only in-frame clones and is missing some. The sample carries 30,000 to 45,000 clones, roughly 81% recorded once. The material was CD4+ or CD8+ T cells sorted from blood, obtained in a trial of the OX40 agonist ivuxolimab. The source of these receptors is an adult with an advanced solid tumor such as melanoma, head and neck, liver or kidney cancer.

This chain joins TRBV6-6 and TRBJ1-5, with 7 bases matching TRBD1. This CDR3 spans 13 amino acids. V lost 5 bases and J lost 2; bases outside the gene matches: 0. CDR1 and CDR2 from the germline V gene are MNHNY and SVGAGI (reference sequence). CDR3 nucleotide sequence: TGTGCCAGCAGTCAGGGGGGCAATCAGCCCCAGCATTTT. Amino acids: CASSQGGNQPQHF.

The chain is built from TRBV6-1 and TRBJ1-1; 7 bases match TRBD1. V lost 0 bases and J lost 2; bases outside the gene matches: 3. The germline V gene has CDR1 MNHNS and CDR2 SASEGT. The CDR3 length is 15 residues. The CDR3 reads CASSEARQGNTEAFF. The CDR3 DNA reads as TGTGCCAGCAGTGAAGCTAGACAGGGTAACACTGAAGCTTTCTTT.

V is TRBV28 and J is TRBJ2-5, with TRBD2 matching 11 bases. Germline V lookup: CDR1 MDHEN, CDR2 SYDVKM. Germline trimming cut 4 bases from V and 3 bases from J; bases unmatched to any gene: 7. CDR3 size: 16 residues. The CDR3 loop is CASSSLAGGAKETQYF. CDR3 DNA: TGTGCCAGCAGTTCCCTAGCGGGAGGAGCGAAAGAGACCCAGTACTTC.

This clone was seen more than once but under ten times. The chain joins TRBV6-5 to TRBJ2-7, with 7 bases aligning to TRBD1. Trimming removed 7 bases from V and 3 bases from J; junction bases left unmatched: 6. The CDR3 length is 13 residues. Germline CDR1 reads MNHEY; CDR2 reads SVGAGI. Here the CDR3 reads CASKPGQNYEQYF. The CDR3 DNA follows: TGTGCCAGCAAGCCGGGACAGAACTACGAGCAGTACTTC.

The genes are TRBV6-1 and TRBJ2-7, with TRBD2 as a possible D gene (6 bases). Germline V gives CDR1 MNHNS, CDR2 SASEGT. V dropped 7 bases and J dropped 3 bases, with 16 bases sitting between them. The CDR3 has 14 amino acids. CDR3 sequence (DNA): TGTGCCAGCACCCGACGGACTACCAACTACGAGCAGTACTTC. This encodes CASTRRTTNYEQYF.

The CDR3 region has the DNA TGTGCCAGCAGCCCCGACCCTGCAACTAATGAAAAACTGTTTTTT. Its protein is CASSPDPATNEKLFF. The J gene is TRBJ1-4, the V gene TRBV6-5; unclear D gene. Germline-derived CDR1 and CDR2 are MNHEY and SVGAGI. The CDR3 totals 15 residues. Trimming took off 6 bases at V and 0 bases at J, with 11 bases between the two ends.

The V call is TRBV6-6, the J call TRBJ2-5; 9 nucleotides align to TRBD1. This CDR3 is built from 16 residues. Losses at the gene ends were 0 bases for V and 4 bases for J; bases not matched to a gene: 6. Germline V gene lookup returns CDR1 MNHNY and CDR2 SVGAGI (reference sequence). CDR3 coding DNA: TGTGCCAGCAGTTACTCGGGGACAGGGCGGGCAGAGACCCAGTACTTC. It is translated as CASSYSGTGRAETQYF.

The count of this clone is one. The CDR3 coding sequence is TGTGCCAGCAGCTTTCGGGACGCATATGGCTACACCTTC. It yields the protein CASSFRDAYGYTF. The chain joins TRBV7-9 to TRBJ1-2; D may be TRBD1 (5 bases). This CDR3 has 13 residues. Germline V gene data show CDR1 as SEHNR and CDR2 as FQNEAQ (reference sequence). V was trimmed by 3 bases and J by 5 bases, leaving 10 bases between them.

The rearrangement joins TRBV27 to TRBJ1-2, with a tentative D call TRBD1 (5 bases). V was pared by 7 bases and J by 7 bases, with 22 bases between. This CDR3 comprises 15 residues. Germline CDR1 is MNHEY and CDR2 is SMNVEV (reference sequence). The CDR3 is CASTPSQGNLGGYTF. CDR3 bases: TGTGCCAGCACCCCCTCGCAGGGAAACCTGGGTGGCTACACCTTC.

This clone was found a few times. This sequence joins TRBV7-4 and TRBJ2-7; D remains unclear. Germline lookup yields CDR1 SGHVT and CDR2 SQSDAQ. The CDR3 has 13 residues. Trimming removed 2 bases at V and 3 bases at J, with 8 bases between. As DNA, the CDR3 is TGTGCCAGCAGCTTAATAAACGGCTACGAGCAGTACTTC. Its translation is CASSLINGYEQYF.

The chain has TRBV4-1 and TRBJ1-1; D is possibly TRBD1 (6 bases). The V gene lost 1 base and the J gene lost 5 bases, with 11 bases spanning the gap. Germline V gives CDR1 MGHRA, CDR2 YSYEKL. The length of the CDR3 is 14 residues. CDR3: CASSQVRGVTEAFF. CDR3 in DNA: TGCGCCAGCAGCCAAGTGAGGGGGGTTACTGAAGCTTTCTTT.

The J gene is TRBJ2-7, the V gene TRBV28; D is ambiguous. This CDR3 has 13 amino acids. V was trimmed by 6 bases and J by 2 bases, leaving 11 bases between them. CDR1 and CDR2 from the germline V gene are MDHEN and SYDVKM. The CDR3 DNA reads TGTGCCAGCAGCCGTGGAGCTCCCTACGAGCAGTACTTC. Protein: CASSRGAPYEQYF. Complete variable domain (other parts from reference TRBV28 and TRBJ2-7): DVKVTQSSRYLVKRTGEKVFLECVQDMDHENMFWYRQDPGLGLRLIYFSYDVKMKEKGDIPEGYSVSREKKERFSLILESASTNQTSMYLCASSRGAPYEQYFGPGTRLTVT.

The sample holds one count of this clone. The chain combines TRBV28 with TRBJ1-5, with TRBD1 as a possible D gene (6 bases). Germline V gives CDR1 MDHEN, CDR2 SYDVKM. The V end was cut by 3 bases, the J end by 0 bases, with 27 bases between. This CDR3 spans 21 amino acids. CDR3 region: CASSFIQRWWGREDSNQPQHF. Here the CDR3 DNA reads TGTGCCAGCAGTTTCATCCAAAGGTGGTGGGGGCGGGAAGATAGCAATCAGCCCCAGCATTTT.

This chain uses TRBV7-8 with TRBJ1-5; maybe TRBD1 (6 bases). The germline gives CDR1 SGHVS, CDR2 FQNEAQ. With 3 bases removed from V and 4 bases from J, the gap between germline ends came to 10 bases. This CDR3 comprises 14 residues. CDR3 protein: CASSFTGYNQPQHF. The CDR3 DNA sequence: TGTGCCAGCAGCTTCACAGGGTATAATCAGCCCCAGCATTTT.

The chain is built from TRBV11-2 and TRBJ2-5, with D perhaps TRBD1 or TRBD2 (5 bases each). The DNA matches TRBJ2-7 better at its end, which makes the J call doubtful. Germline CDR1 SGHAT, CDR2 FQNNGV. This CDR3 contains 16 residues. CDR3 in amino acids: CASSLDAGAQGYEQYF. Written as DNA, the CDR3 is TGTGCCAGCAGCTTAGATGCCGGGGCGCAGGGCTACGAGCAGTACTTC.

This clone came up once. The gene calls are TRBV9 and TRBJ2-7, with 9 bases aligning to TRBD2. The CDR3 extends over 16 amino acids. Trimming at V came to 4 bases and at J to 6 bases, leaving 14 bases not matched to a gene. Per germline, CDR1 SGDLS and CDR2 YYNGEE. The CDR3 nucleotides are TGTGCCAGCAGCCCCCGGGGAGCGGGGGGCCCAACCGAGCAGTACTTC. Protein product: CASSPRGAGGPTEQYF. The whole variable domain, remainder taken from reference TRBV9 and TRBJ2-7, is DSGVTQTPKHLITATGQRVTLRCSPRSGDLSVYWYQQSLDQGLQFLIQYYNGEERAKGNILERFSAQQFPDLHSELNLSSLELGDSALYFCASSPRGAGGPTEQYFGPGTRLTVT.

The rearrangement uses TRBV9 and TRBJ2-5; D not certain. This CDR3 has 15 residues. Trimming stripped 2 bases from V and 2 bases from J, with 13 bases between. In germline, CDR1 is SGDLS, CDR2 YYNGEE. CDR3 region: CASSVTPGRQETQYF. CDR3 sequence (DNA): TGTGCCAGCAGCGTGACCCCGGGTAGACAAGAGACCCAGTACTTC.

The J gene is TRBJ1-1, the V gene TRBV18; D unresolved. This CDR3 is 16 amino acids long. CDR1 KGHSH and CDR2 LQKENI come from the germline V gene. The V end was cut by 0 bases, the J end by 2 bases, with 13 bases between. CDR3 coding DNA: TGTGCCAGCTCACCACCGGAAGCTCGCATAAACACTGAAGCTTTCTTT. Its translation is CASSPPEARINTEAFF.

The CDR3 sequence is CASENRENTEAFF. CDR3 DNA sequence: TGTGCCAGTGAAAACAGGGAGAACACTGAAGCTTTCTTT. This sequence joins TRBV19 and TRBJ1-1, with D possibly TRBD1 on 6 matching bases. The CDR3 spans 13 residues. The V end lost 8 bases, the J end lost 1 base, and 11 bases lay between the germline ends. Looked up from germline, CDR1 is LNHDA and CDR2 is SQIVND (reference sequence).

As DNA, the CDR3 is TGTGCCAGCAGTCCCATCCAGGGCTATACCTACGAGCAGTACTTC. It yields the protein CASSPIQGYTYEQYF. The V and J genes are TRBV6-5 and TRBJ2-7; TRBD1 is a possible D gene (5 bases). The V end was cut by 5 bases, the J end by 2 bases, with 16 bases between. Germline CDR1 is MNHEY and CDR2 is SVGAGI. The CDR3 contains 15 residues.

V gene TRBV7-2 combines with J gene TRBJ2-1, with TRBD2 identical over 9 bases. Unmatched junction bases numbered 6, after V lost 4 bases and J lost 5 bases. The germline gives CDR1 SGHTA, CDR2 FQGNSA. This CDR3 has 15 amino acids. The CDR3 bases are TGTGCCAGCAGCTATTGGACTAGCGAGAACAATGAGCAGTTCTTC. Its protein product is CASSYWTSENNEQFF. Looking up the rest from reference TRBV7-2 and TRBJ2-1 gives the full variable domain: GAGVSQSPSNKVTEKGKDVELRCDPISGHTALYWYRQSLGQGLEFLIYFQGNSAPDKSGLPSDRFSAERTGGSVSTLTIQRTQQEDSAVYLCASSYWTSENNEQFFGPGTRLTVL.

DNA for the CDR3: TGTGCCAGCAGTTCCTACAGGGCCTATGGCTACACCTTC. Translated: CASSSYRAYGYTF. This chain uses TRBV28 with TRBJ1-2; D may be TRBD1 (6 bases). CDR3 length: 13 residues. Trimming took 4 bases from V and 4 from J, leaving 10 bases between them. Per germline, CDR1 MDHEN and CDR2 SYDVKM.

The rearrangement uses TRBV6-4 and TRBJ1-5; D gene ambiguous. Between the trimmed V and J ends, which lost 6 bases and 2 bases, there was a span of 17 bases. The CDR3 has 16 amino acids. CDR1 and CDR2 (germline): MRHNA, SNTAGT. The CDR3 reads CASREGGGMGNQPQHF. The CDR3 region has the DNA TGTGCCAGCAGGGAGGGCGGCGGCATGGGCAATCAGCCCCAGCATTTT.

The chain combines TRBV7-8 with TRBJ1-4, with no clear D. The V end lost 3 bases, the J end lost 5 bases, and 10 bases lay between the germline ends. This CDR3 is 14 amino acids long. Germline V lookup: CDR1 SGHVS, CDR2 FQNEAQ. CDR3 sequence (DNA): TGTGCCAGCAGCTTTGGAGGAGACAATGAAAAACTGTTTTTT. Translated, it gives CASSFGGDNEKLFF.

The chain carries TRBV28 and TRBJ1-1; D not resolved. Germline V CDR1 and CDR2: MDHEN, SYDVKM. V gave up 3 bases and J gave up 4 bases, with 9 bases separating them. The CDR3 consists of 13 residues. The CDR3 loop is CASSFGLATEAFF. DNA for the CDR3: TGTGCCAGCAGTTTTGGGCTGGCCACTGAAGCTTTCTTT.

This clone has a handful of counts. The CDR3 nucleotides are TGCGCCAGCAGCTTGAACGGAGATACGCAGTATTTT. Translation gives CASSLNGDTQYF. The chain links TRBV5-1 to TRBJ2-3; D call uncertain. The CDR3 has 12 residues. Trimming cost V 1 base and J 5 bases, with 5 bases left between them. Germline CDR1 reads SGHRS; CDR2 reads YFSETQ.